These 8 T cell receptor beta chains were sequenced from one sample in a study of blood T cell repertoires in COVID-19. Only in-frame clones appear in the TCRdb table, and some are missing; sequencing was by immunoSEQ multiplex PCR. The repertoire includes around 20,000 clones, roughly 84% of them detected once, and 9.8% sits in the top ten. The source material was peripheral blood. These receptors were obtained from a middle-aged man with active COVID-19.

This clone was counted a few times. The sample holds other DNA sequences that translate to the same CDR3. J is TRBJ2-5 and V is TRBV27; 7 nucleotides match TRBD2. CDR3 length equals 14 residues. J gave up 2 bases and V 5 bases, and 5 bases lay outside the gene matches. Per germline, CDR1 MNHEY and CDR2 SMNVEV (reference sequence). The CDR3 coding sequence is TGTGCCAGCAGTCCCCGGGACTATCAAGAGACCCAGTACTTC. Translation gives CASSPRDYQETQYF.

The gene calls are TRBV10-3 and TRBJ1-4, with a possible D match to TRBD1 (5 bases). CDR1 and CDR2 (germline): ENHRY, SYGVKD. V shed 0 bases and J shed 8 bases, with 13 bases lying between them. The CDR3 consists of 15 residues. The CDR3, as DNA: TGTGCCATCAGTGAGTCAAGGGGTATAGAGGAAAAACTGTTTTTT. Amino acid sequence: CAISESRGIEEKLFF.

This clone was counted once. The V and J genes are TRBV19 and TRBJ1-6, with no clear D. The V and J ends lost 8 bases and 10 bases respectively, with 9 bases between them. The germline V gene has CDR1 LNHDA and CDR2 SQIVND (reference sequence). CDR3 size: 11 residues. CDR3 sequence reads: CASSSGSPLHF. CDR3 sequence (DNA): TGTGCCAGTTCAAGTGGCTCACCCCTCCACTTT. Variable domain in full (rest from reference TRBV19 and TRBJ1-6): DGGITQSPKYLFRKEGQNVTLSCEQNLNHDAMYWYRQDPGQGLRLIYYSQIVNDFQKGDIAEGYSVSREKKESFPLTVTSAQKNPTAFYLCASSSGSPLHFGNGTRLTVT.

The rearrangement joins TRBV19 to TRBJ2-3, with TRBD2 matching 9 bases. The CDR3 is 17 amino acids. V dropped 7 bases and J dropped 1; count of bases not matched to a gene: 12. Germline V lookup: CDR1 LNHDA, CDR2 SQIVND (reference sequence). CDR3 coding DNA: TGTGCCAGTACTGCCCAGTGGGTAGCGGGAGGCACAGATACGCAGTATTTT. It codes for CASTAQWVAGGTDTQYF.

The CDR3 DNA is TGTGCCAGCAGCTTAGGTAGCGGTCCTTTGGGGGAGCAGTACTTC. Translating it yields CASSLGSGPLGEQYF. The V gene is TRBV7-9, the J gene TRBJ2-7; maybe TRBD2 (6 bases). The ends were cut back, 1 base at V and 7 bases at J, with 17 bases in the middle. Germline V gives CDR1 SEHNR, CDR2 FQNEAQ (reference sequence). This CDR3 is 15 amino acids long.

The V and J genes are TRBV9 and TRBJ2-7; 8 bases are a match to TRBD2. The V gene's germline CDR1 is SGDLS and CDR2 YYNGEE. The CDR3 covers 14 residues. V lost 6 bases and J lost 1; bases outside the gene matches: 6. CDR3 nucleotide sequence: TGTGCCAGCAACCGGGAGGGCCGGTCCTACGAGCAGTACTTC. Translation: CASNREGRSYEQYF.

The rearrangement uses TRBV18 and TRBJ2-2; D remains ambiguous. The CDR3 length is 14 residues. Germline V gene sequence: CDR1 KGHSH, CDR2 LQKENI. Trimming cost V 7 bases and J 5 bases, with 14 bases left between them. The DNA for the CDR3 is TGTGCCAGCTACCGCTTTGGCCAGACCGGGGAGCTGTTTTTT. It yields the protein CASYRFGQTGELFF.

V usage is TRBV9 and J usage is TRBJ2-1; TRBD1 might be the D (5 bases). V was cut by 0 bases and J by 0 bases, with 13 bases left in between. Looked up from germline, CDR1 is SGDLS and CDR2 is YYNGEE. This CDR3 comprises 17 residues. CDR3 DNA: TGTGCCAGCAGCGTAGTTGGAATTACAGGCTCCTACAATGAGCAGTTCTTC. It codes for CASSVVGITGSYNEQFF. The whole variable domain, remainder taken from reference TRBV9 and TRBJ2-1, is DSGVTQTPKHLITATGQRVTLRCSPRSGDLSVYWYQQSLDQGLQFLIQYYNGEERAKGNILERFSAQQFPDLHSELNLSSLELGDSALYFCASSVVGITGSYNEQFFGPGTRLTVL.